This T cell receptor beta chain was captured by sequencing in a study (dated by TCRdb to between 2014 and 2016). Background for the entire study: The study set out to test whether tumor-infiltrating Tregs in breast cancer get recruited from blood Tregs or are instead converted in situ from other CD4+ T cell subsets.

Broad study findings and their caveats: Tumor memory CD4+ T cell TCR gene usage was found to cluster with blood and lymph node memory CD4+ cells and with lymph node naive CD4+ cells. The greatest overlap of tumor-infiltrating Treg TCR alpha and beta sequences was with tumor naive CD4+ T cells, followed next by blood naive CD4+ T cells. Rather than covering whole repertoires, validation in the larger cohort was restricted to a single TCR beta V-J rearrangement.

Full-length TCR variable regions were amplified by 5' RACE PCR with constant-region reverse primers, followed by semi-nested PCR with Nested Universal Primer A. Using the ReliaPrep RNA Cell Miniprep System, total RNA was extracted, and the SMARTer RACE 5'/3' Kit was then used to reverse transcribe the RNA into 5'RACE-ready cDNA. Multiplex adaptors were used to barcode full-length TCR alpha and beta libraries, and the barcoded libraries were sequenced on an Illumina MiSeq. On the authors' methods: For each of nine subset-tissue groups, sequencing data from the five patients were pooled, and the groups were then compared using unsupervised clustering of TCR gene usage. Repertoire similarity was calculated with the Morisita-Horn index, weighting shared sequences by their contribution to each repertoire. TCRdb reprocessing: public reads trimmed at Q25 with fastp, clones called with MiXCR, in-frame beta chains kept. Rows are unified per CDR3 protein, each entry keeping the most common DNA and genes. In this record, the V and J calls reflect TCRdb's handling and not the investigators' own analysis. In this sample the table shows tens of thousands of distinct CDR3 sequences, about 28% of which occur a single time. Under 2.5% of the sample is in the top ten clones.

Cells that were CD4+CD25+CD127-/low were the ones isolated as Tregs. Tregs, naive and memory CD4+ T cells from tumor, blood and ipsilateral draining lymph nodes of five breast cancer patients underwent full-length TCR alpha and beta sequencing. Tumor tissue and lymph nodes obtained by ipsilateral axillary dissection were perfused with PBS, cut into small pieces and digested using collagenase I and hyaluronidase. A purity exceeding 90% was confirmed by FACS for the sorted cell populations. In regard to this clonotype: No cognate antigen has been identified for it. Base quality data are lacking; no much larger clone is found one base away.

Material: tumor-infiltrating Tregs sorted from the breast tumor. The clonotype was recovered from a female donor with breast cancer.

The DNA sequence is as follows: TGTGCCAGCAGCTCCTCCCTGAGCTCCTACGAGCAGTACTTC. It is translated as CASSSSLSSYEQYF. The sequence is built from TRBV7-2 and TRBJ2-7; the D gene remains uncertain. The CDR3 contains 14 residues, cysteine and phenylalanine counted. The retained sequence is limited to the CDR3, 42 bases, with the frame set at the first base. Trimming removed 4 bases from V and 0 bases from J, leaving 10 bases between the germline ends. CDR1 and CDR2, looked up from the germline V gene, are SGHTA and FQGNSA. The full variable domain, completed from the reference TRBV7-2 and TRBJ2-7 proteins outside the CDR3, reads GAGVSQSPSNKVTEKGKDVELRCDPISGHTALYWYRQSLGQGLEFLIYFQGNSAPDKSGLPSDRFSAERTGGSVSTLTIQRTQQEDSAVYLCASSSSLSSYEQYFGPGTRLTVT.